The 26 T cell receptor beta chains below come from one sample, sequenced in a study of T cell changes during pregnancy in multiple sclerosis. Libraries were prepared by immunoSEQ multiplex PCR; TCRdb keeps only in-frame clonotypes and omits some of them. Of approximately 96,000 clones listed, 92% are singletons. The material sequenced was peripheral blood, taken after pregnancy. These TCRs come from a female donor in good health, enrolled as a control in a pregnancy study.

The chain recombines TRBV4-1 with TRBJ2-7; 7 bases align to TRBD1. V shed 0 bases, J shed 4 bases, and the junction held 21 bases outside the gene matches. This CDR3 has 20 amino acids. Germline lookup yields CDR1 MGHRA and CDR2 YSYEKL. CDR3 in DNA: TGCGCCAGCAGCCAAGACTGGCCGCTGGGACAGCCCACCGCTAGGTACGAGCAGTACTTC. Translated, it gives CASSQDWPLGQPTARYEQYF.

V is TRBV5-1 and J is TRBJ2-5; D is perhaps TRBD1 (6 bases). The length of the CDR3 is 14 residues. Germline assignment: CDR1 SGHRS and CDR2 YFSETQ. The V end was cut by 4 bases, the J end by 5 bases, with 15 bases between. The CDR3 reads CASSPWTVRETQYF. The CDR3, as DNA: TGCGCCAGCAGCCCCTGGACAGTTCGGGAGACCCAGTACTTC.

The CDR3 bases are TGCGCCAGCAGTGAGATAGGCGGGGGGGCCAGCACAGATACGCAGTATTTT. It codes for CASSEIGGGASTDTQYF. The chain links TRBV10-2 to TRBJ2-3; 9 bases map to TRBD2. CDR3 length: 17 residues. The germline V gene encodes CDR1 WSHSY and CDR2 SAAADI. V was pared by 2 bases and J by 0 bases, with 6 bases of the junction left unmatched.

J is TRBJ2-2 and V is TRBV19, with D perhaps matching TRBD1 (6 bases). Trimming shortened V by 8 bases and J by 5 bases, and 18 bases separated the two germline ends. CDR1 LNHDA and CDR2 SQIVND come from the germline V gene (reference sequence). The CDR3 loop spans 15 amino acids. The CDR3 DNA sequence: TGTGCCAGTCTTCGAGGCCAGGGGTGGACCGGGGAGCTGTTTTTT. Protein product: CASLRGQGWTGELFF.

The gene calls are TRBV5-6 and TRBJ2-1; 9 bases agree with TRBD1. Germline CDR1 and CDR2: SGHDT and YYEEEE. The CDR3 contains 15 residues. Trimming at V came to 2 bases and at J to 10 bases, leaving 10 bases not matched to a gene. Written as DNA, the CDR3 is TGTGCCAGCAGCTTTTGGACAGGGGCTAAACGGGAGCAGTTCTTC. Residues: CASSFWTGAKREQFF.

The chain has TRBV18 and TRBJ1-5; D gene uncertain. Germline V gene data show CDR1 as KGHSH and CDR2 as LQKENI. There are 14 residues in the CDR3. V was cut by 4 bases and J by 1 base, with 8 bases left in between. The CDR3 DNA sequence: TGTGCCAGCTCACTGTCGGGGAGCAATCAGCCCCAGCATTTT. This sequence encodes CASSLSGSNQPQHF.

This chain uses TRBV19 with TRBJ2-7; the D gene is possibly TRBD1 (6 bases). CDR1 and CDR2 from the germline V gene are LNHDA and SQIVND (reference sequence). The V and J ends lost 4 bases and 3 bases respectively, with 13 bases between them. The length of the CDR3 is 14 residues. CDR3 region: CASSTNRANYEQYF. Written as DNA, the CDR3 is TGTGCCAGTAGTACCAACAGGGCGAACTACGAGCAGTACTTC.

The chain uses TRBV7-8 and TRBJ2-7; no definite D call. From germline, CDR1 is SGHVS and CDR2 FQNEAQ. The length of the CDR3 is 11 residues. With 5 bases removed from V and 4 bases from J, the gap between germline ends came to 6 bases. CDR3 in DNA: TGTGCCAGCAGCGAGGATTACGAGCAGTACTTC. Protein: CASSEDYEQYF.

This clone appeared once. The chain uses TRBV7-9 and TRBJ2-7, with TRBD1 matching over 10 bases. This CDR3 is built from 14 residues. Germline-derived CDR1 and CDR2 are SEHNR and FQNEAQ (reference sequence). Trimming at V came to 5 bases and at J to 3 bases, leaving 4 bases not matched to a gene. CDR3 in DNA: TGTGCCAGCAGCCCTGACAGGGGGCTCTACGAGCAGTACTTC. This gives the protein CASSPDRGLYEQYF.

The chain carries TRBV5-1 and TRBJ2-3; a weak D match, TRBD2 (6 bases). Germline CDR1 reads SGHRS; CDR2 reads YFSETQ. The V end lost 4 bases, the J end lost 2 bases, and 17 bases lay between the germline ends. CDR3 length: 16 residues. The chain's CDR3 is CASSPGSAGYTDTQYF. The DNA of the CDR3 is TGCGCCAGCAGCCCGGGATCGGCGGGATACACAGATACGCAGTATTTT.

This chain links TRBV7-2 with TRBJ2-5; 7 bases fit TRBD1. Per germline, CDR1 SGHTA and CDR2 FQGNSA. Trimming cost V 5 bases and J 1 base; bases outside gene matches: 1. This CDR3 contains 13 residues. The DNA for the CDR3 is TGTGCCAGCAGCCGGGACAGCCAAGAGACCCAGTACTTC. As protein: CASSRDSQETQYF.

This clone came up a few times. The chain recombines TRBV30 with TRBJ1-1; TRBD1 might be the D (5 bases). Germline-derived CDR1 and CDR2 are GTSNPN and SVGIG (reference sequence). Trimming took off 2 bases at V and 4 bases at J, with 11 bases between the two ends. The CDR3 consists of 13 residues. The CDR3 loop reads CAWSIRVSTEAFF. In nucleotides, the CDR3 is TGTGCCTGGAGTATCAGGGTTAGCACTGAAGCTTTCTTT. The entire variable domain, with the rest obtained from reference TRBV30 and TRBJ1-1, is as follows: SQTIHQWPATLVQPVGSPLSLECTVEGTSNPNLYWYRQAAGRGLQLLFYSVGIGQISSEVPQNLSASRPQDRQFILSSKKLLLSDSGFYLCAWSIRVSTEAFFGQGTRLTVV.

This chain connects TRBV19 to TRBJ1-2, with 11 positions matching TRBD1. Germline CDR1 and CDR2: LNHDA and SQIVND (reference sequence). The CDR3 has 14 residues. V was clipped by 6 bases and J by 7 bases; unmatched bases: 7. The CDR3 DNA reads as TGTGCCAGTAGAACCGGGACAGGGGGTTTTGGCTACACCTTC. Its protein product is CASRTGTGGFGYTF.

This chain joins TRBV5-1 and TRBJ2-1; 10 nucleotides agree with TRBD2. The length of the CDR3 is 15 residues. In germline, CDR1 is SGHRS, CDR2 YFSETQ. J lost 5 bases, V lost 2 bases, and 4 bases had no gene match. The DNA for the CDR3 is TGCGCCAGCAGCTTAGGGACTAGCGTCAACAATGAGCAGTTCTTC. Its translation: CASSLGTSVNNEQFF.

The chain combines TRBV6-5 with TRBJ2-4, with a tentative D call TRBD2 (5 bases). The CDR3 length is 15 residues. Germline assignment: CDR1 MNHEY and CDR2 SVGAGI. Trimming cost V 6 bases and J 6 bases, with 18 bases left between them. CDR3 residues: CASSPGLDGPNIQYF. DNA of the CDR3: TGTGCCAGCAGCCCCGGACTCGACGGGCCAAACATTCAGTACTTC.

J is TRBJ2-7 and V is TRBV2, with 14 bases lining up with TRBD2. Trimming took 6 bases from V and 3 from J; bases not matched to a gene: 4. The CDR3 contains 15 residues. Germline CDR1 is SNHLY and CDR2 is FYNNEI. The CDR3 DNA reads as TGTGCCAGCAGGGTCGGGACTAGCGGGGGCTACGAGCAGTACTTC. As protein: CASRVGTSGGYEQYF.

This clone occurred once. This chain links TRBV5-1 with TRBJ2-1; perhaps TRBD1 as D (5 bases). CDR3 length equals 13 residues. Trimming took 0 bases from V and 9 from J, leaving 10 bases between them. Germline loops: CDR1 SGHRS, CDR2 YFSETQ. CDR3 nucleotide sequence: TGCGCCAGCAGCTTGGTTAGGGGCGGTGAGCAGTTCTTC. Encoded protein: CASSLVRGGEQFF.

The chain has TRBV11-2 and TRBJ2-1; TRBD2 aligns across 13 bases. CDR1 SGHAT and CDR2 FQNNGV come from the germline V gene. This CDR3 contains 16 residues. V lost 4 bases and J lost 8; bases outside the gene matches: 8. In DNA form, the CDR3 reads TGTGCCAGCAGCTGGACTAGCGGGGGAATTATCGATGAGCAGTTCTTC. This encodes CASSWTSGGIIDEQFF. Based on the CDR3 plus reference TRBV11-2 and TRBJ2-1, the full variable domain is EAGVAQSPRYKIIEKRQSVAFWCNPISGHATLYWYQQILGQGPKLLIQFQNNGVVDDSQLPKDRFSAERLKGVDSTLKIQPAKLEDSAVYLCASSWTSGGIIDEQFFGPGTRLTVL.

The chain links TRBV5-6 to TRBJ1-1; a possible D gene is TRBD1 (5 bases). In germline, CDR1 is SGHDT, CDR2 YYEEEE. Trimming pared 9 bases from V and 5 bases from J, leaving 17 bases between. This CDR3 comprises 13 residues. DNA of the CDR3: TGTGCCACTCAGACGGGACTTCTGACTGAAGCTTTCTTT. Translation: CATQTGLLTEAFF.

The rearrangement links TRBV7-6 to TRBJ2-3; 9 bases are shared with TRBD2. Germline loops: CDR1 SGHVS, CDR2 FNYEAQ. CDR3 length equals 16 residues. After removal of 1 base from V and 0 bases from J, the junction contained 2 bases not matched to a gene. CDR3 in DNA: TGTGCCAGCAGCTTAGTAGCGGGAGCTAGCACAGATACGCAGTATTTT. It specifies CASSLVAGASTDTQYF.

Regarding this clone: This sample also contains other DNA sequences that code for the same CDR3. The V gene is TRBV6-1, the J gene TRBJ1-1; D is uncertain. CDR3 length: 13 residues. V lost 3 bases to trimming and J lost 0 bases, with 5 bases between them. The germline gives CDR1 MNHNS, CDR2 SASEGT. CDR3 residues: CASSDRMNTEAFF. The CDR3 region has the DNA TGTGCCAGCAGTGATCGTATGAACACTGAAGCTTTCTTT.

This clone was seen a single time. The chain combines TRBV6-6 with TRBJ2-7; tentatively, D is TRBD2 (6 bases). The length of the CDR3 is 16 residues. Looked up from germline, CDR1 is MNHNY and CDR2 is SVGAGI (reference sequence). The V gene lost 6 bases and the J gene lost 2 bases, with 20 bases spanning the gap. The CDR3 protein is CASSHRDSIIPYEQYF. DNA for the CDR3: TGTGCCAGCAGCCACCGGGACTCCATTATCCCCTACGAGCAGTACTTC.

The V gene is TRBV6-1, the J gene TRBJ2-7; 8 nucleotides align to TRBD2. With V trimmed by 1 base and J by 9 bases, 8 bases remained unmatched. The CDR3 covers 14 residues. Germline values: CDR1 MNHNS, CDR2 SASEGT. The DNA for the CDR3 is TGTGCCAGCAGTGAAGGGAGTAGCGGGAATAGGCAGTACTTC. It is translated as CASSEGSSGNRQYF.

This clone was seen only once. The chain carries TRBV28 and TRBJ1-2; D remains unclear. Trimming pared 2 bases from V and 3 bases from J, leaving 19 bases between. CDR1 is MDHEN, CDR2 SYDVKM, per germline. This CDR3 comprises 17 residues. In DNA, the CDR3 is TGTGCCAGCAGTTTACTCTCCGGAGGTCGGAGGGACTATGGCTACACCTTC. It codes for CASSLLSGGRRDYGYTF.

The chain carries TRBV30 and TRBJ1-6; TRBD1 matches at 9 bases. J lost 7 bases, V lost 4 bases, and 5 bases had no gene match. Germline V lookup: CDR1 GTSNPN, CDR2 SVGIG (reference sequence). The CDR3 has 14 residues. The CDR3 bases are TGTGCCTGGACCCGGGACAGGGTAAATTCACCCCTCCACTTT. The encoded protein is CAWTRDRVNSPLHF.

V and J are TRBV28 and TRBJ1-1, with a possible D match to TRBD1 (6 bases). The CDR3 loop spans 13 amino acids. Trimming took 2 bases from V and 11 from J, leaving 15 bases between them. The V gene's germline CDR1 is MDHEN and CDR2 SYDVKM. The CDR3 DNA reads TGTGCCAGCAGTTTAGAACGGGGGGGCGACGCTTTCTTT. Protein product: CASSLERGGDAFF.